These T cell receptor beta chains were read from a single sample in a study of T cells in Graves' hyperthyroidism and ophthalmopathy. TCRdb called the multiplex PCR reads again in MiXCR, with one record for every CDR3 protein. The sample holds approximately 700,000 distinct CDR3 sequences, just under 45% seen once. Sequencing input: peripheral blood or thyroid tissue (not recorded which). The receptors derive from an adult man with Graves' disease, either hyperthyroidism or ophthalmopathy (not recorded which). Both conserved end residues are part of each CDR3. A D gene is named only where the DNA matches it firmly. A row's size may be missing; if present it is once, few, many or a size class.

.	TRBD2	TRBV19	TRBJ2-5	CASSIGWGLGETQYF	TGTGCCAGTAGTATTGGGTGGGGACTAGGAGAGACCCAGTACTTC
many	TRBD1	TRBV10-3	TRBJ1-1	CAIRVGQGNTEAFF	TGTGCCATCAGGGTGGGACAGGGAAACACTGAAGCTTTCTTT
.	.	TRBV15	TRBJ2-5	CATSRDPGMGETQYF	TGTGCCACCAGCAGAGATCCAGGGATGGGGGAGACCCAGTACTTC
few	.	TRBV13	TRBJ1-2	CASSLLGEPNYGYTF	TGTGCCAGCAGCTTACTTGGGGAACCTAACTATGGCTACACCTTC
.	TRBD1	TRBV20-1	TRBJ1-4	CSARQGRSNEKLFF	TGCAGTGCCCGACAGGGTCGATCTAATGAAAAACTGTTTTTT
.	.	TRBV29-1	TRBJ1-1	CSLLGREEAFF	TGCAGCTTATTGGGGCGAGAGGAAGCTTTCTTT
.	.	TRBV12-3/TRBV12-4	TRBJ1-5	CASMEVFQPQHF	TGTGCCAGCATGGAAGTTTTTCAGCCCCAGCATTTT
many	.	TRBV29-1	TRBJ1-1	CSVEPNTEAFF	TGCAGCGTTGAGCCTAACACTGAAGCTTTCTTT
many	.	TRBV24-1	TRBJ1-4	CATSAGADEKLFF	TGTGCCACCAGTGCAGGGGCTGATGAAAAACTGTTTTTT
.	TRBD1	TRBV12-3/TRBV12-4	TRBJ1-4	CASSQGETGREKLFF	TGCGCCAGCAGCCAAGGTGAGACAGGGCGTGAAAAACTGTTTTTT
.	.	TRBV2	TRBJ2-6	CASSEDVLTF	TGTGCCAGCAGTGAAGACGTGCTGACTTTC
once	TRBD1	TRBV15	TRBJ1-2	CATSRMQGEGGYTF	TGTGCCACCAGCAGGATGCAGGGGGAAGGTGGCTACACCTTC
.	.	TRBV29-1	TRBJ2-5	CSGGGGETQYF	TGCAGCGGGGGAGGCGGAGAGACCCAGTACTTC
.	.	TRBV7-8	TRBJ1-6	CAGSLVTSYSPLHF	TGTGCCGGCAGCTTGGTTACCAGCTATTCACCCCTCCACTTT
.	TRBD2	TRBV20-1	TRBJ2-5	CSAHPPGAGGETQYF	TGCAGTGCCCACCCACCCGGGGCCGGGGGGGAGACCCAGTACTTC
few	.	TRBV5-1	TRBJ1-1	CASSFLRGEAFF	TGTGCCAGCAGCTTCTTACGGGGTGAAGCTTTCTTT
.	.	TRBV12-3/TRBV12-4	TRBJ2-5	CASSPRDKRETQYF	TGTGCCAGCAGTCCAAGGGACAAACGGGAGACCCAGTACTTC
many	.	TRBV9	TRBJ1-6	CASSVGRDSPLHF	TGTGCCAGCAGCGTAGGCCGGGATTCACCCCTCCACTTT
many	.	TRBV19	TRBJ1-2	CATLGLGHYGYTF	TGTGCCACCCTAGGCCTCGGCCACTATGGCTACACCTTC
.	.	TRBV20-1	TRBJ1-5	CSARDPGGDSNQPQHF	TGCAGTGCTAGAGACCCGGGCGGCGATAGCAATCAGCCCCAGCATTTT
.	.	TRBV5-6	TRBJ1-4	CASSLRANSDREKLFF	TGTGCCAGCAGCTTGAGAGCGAATTCGGATAGGGAAAAACTGTTTTTT
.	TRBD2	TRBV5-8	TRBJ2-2	CASSEPGLAGSTGELFF	TGTGCCAGCAGCGAACCGGGACTAGCGGGTAGTACCGGGGAGCTGTTTTTT
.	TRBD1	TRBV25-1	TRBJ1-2	CATRTGDDGYTF	TGTGCTACTCGGACAGGGGACGATGGCTACACCTTC
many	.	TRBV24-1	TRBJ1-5	CATSGGNSNQPQHF	TGTGCCACCAGTGGGGGTAATAGCAATCAGCCCCAGCATTTT
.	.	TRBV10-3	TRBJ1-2	CASSKGLGGYTF	TGTGCCAGCAGCAAGGGGCTAGGTGGCTACACCTTC
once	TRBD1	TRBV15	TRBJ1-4	CATSSSATGGQKLFF	TGTGCCACCAGCAGCTCAGCTACAGGGGGGCAAAAACTGTTTTTT
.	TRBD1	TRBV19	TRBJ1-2	CATGLRGQPNIYGYTF	TGTGCCACTGGGTTGAGGGGGCAGCCGAACATTTATGGCTACACCTTC
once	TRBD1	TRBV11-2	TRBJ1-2	CASSFKSAGQIYNYGYTF	TGTGCCAGCAGCTTTAAATCAGCGGGACAGATTTATAACTATGGCTACACCTTC
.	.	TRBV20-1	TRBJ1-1	CSARDGAFRPEAFF	TGCAGTGCTAGAGATGGGGCTTTTCGGCCTGAAGCTTTCTTT
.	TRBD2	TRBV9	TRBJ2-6	CASSQLAGLAGGSGANVLTF	TGTGCCAGCAGCCAACTCGCGGGACTAGCGGGGGGCTCTGGGGCCAACGTCCTGACTTTC
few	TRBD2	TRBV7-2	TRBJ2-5	CASSGRLAGTQETQYF	TGTGCCAGCAGCGGCCGACTAGCGGGTACCCAAGAGACCCAGTACTTC
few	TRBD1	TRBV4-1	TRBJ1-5	CASSHSGTGAGAQHF	TGCGCCAGCAGCCATTCCGGGACAGGGGCTGGAGCCCAGCATTTT
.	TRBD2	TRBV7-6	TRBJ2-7	CASSRTSGRFYEQYF	TGTGCCAGCAGCCGAACTAGCGGTAGGTTCTACGAGCAGTACTTC
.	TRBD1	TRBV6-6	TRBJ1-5	CASRLRQGLDQPQHF	TGTGCCAGCAGACTTAGACAGGGGCTCGACCAGCCCCAGCATTTT
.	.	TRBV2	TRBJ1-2	CASSSGSSYVYTF	TGTGCCAGCAGTTCGGGATCTTCGTACGTCTACACCTTC
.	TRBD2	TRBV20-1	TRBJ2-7	CSAPSRGGTYEQYF	TGCAGTGCTCCTAGCCGGGGGGGGACCTACGAGCAGTACTTC
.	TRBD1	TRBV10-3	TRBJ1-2	CAISDQTGGAIYGYTF	TGTGCCATCAGTGACCAGACAGGGGGCGCGATCTATGGCTACACCTTC
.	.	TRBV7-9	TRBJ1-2	CASSLGPRTGYTF	TGTGCCAGCAGCTTAGGTCCCCGGACGGGCTACACCTTC
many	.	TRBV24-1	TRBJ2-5	CATSDMGGAQETQYF	TGTGCCACCAGTGACATGGGGGGGGCCCAAGAGACCCAGTACTTC
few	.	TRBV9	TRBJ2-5	CASSLGTGIPETQYF	TGTGCCAGCAGCCTAGGTACAGGGATCCCAGAGACCCAGTACTTC
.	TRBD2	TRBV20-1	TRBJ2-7	CSVAAGPSYEQYF	TGCAGTGTCGCAGCGGGACCTTCCTACGAGCAGTACTTC